This T cell receptor beta chain originates from a study of regulatory T cells in long-lasting Graves disease (dated by TCRdb to the early 2020s). Regarding the complete study: Persistent Graves' disease was defined as antithyroid drug treatment for over 5 years with persistently positive TSH receptor autoantibodies. Persistent Graves' disease patients were compared with newly diagnosed Graves' disease patients by peripheral blood TCR sequencing and RNA sequencing. The study was conducted in China and was registered as a clinical trial. A total of roughly 33 samples were covered by TCR sequencing, comprising around 13 persistent and around 20 newly diagnosed Graves' disease patients. Antithyroid drugs had been taken for approximately 10 years on average by persistent Graves' disease patients in the clinical cohort.

What the research found in general, with its limitations: Persistent Graves' disease patients showed lower TCR Shannon entropy and fewer highly expanded clones than newly diagnosed patients, suggesting clonal expansion. A larger number of public clonotypes was shared among persistent patients (2,741) than among newly diagnosed patients (approximately 930). Preferential use of TRBV28, TRBJ1-2 and TRBJ2-5 was observed in persistent disease, whereas TRBV20-1 and TRBJ2-1 were favored in newly diagnosed disease. The study examined only peripheral blood because the primary lesion, thyroid tissue, could not be accessed. Sequencing and analysis were limited to the TCR beta chain. The small sample size was acknowledged by the authors as a limitation that may reduce accuracy.

As concerns this clonotype: The target of this receptor is not known. No base qualities exist here, and no much larger clone lies one base off it.

Library creation used multiplex PCR. Sequencing relied on an Illumina HiSeq 4000. CDR3 regions were amplified by Arm-PCR with iRepertoire HTBI primers to construct TCR beta libraries. Gel purification was performed on PCR products prior to sequencing. Regarding the original processing steps: A total of 62 TRBV and 14 TRBJ segments were identified across samples and were used for gene usage analysis of CDR3 amino acid clonotypes. COPE and FqMerger were used to merge the filtered high-quality paired reads into contigs. BLAST was used to align contigs to the IMGT TRBV, TRBD and TRBJ reference genes, and CDR3 was defined following IMGT. Highly expanded clones were defined as clonotypes with a frequency above 0.1%. Shannon entropy served as the measure of repertoire diversity, while the Gini coefficient captured V-J evenness. Clonotypes shared by more than one individual were considered public. Using fastp at Q25 and MiXCR, TCRdb reprocessed the public reads and kept productive beta chains. Each entry is one CDR3 protein sequence, shown with its most common DNA and genes. TCRdb assigned the V and J calls; the authors' analysis was not used. The sample data list about 310,000 distinct CDR3 sequences, and around 21% of these were observed just once. Around 50% of the sample is in the top ten clones.

The sample's time point label is to be understood as: persistent/refractory GD, antithyroid drugs over 5 years with positive TRAb. RNA was extracted from PBMCs in TRIzol for both TCR sequencing and RNA sequencing. The diagnosis of Graves' disease followed American Thyroid Association guidelines. The patients came from an endocrinology department in Xi'an, China. From each patient, approximately 10 milliliters of peripheral blood was collected into an EDTA anticoagulant tube. Ficoll Paque Plus density gradient separation was used to isolate PBMCs, and no further T cell sorting was done. RNA quality was checked with an Agilent 2100 Bioanalyzer and agarose gel, and concentration with a NanoDrop 2000. According to the germline V gene, CDR1 reads MNHNS and CDR2 reads SASEGT. From the cysteine through the phenylalanine, the CDR3 covers 13 amino acids. Solely the CDR3 DNA is kept, with 39 bases framed from the first base. Trimmed from V: 8 bases; trimmed from J: 6 bases; junction bases lacking a gene match: 5.

This receptor was obtained from a female donor with Graves disease. The rearrangement joined TRBV6-1 to TRBJ1-5, and 9 junction bases match TRBD1. The input for sequencing was peripheral blood mononuclear cells (PBMCs), taken when the disease was refractory, from a patient treated with antithyroid drugs. Here is the DNA: TGTGCCAGCTATACAGGGGGCGGTCAGCCCCAGCATTTT. It translates as CASYTGGGQPQHF.